This entry concerns a single T cell receptor beta chain. This sample stems from a study of blood T cell repertoires in COVID-19. Study-wide background: COVID-19 samples, acute and convalescent, were from the United States, Italy and Spain.

In assigning cohorts, the study relied on participant-reported clinical history. Original data processing: Quantification of nucleated cells was approximated via reference gene primer amplification. The data were produced by immunoSEQ multiplex PCR, yet TCRdb's version contains in-frame clones alone and is incomplete. The V and J calls and clone size come from that table; D and trimming were worked out from the DNA. The sample lists 250,000 to 300,000 clones, around 83% occurring once. The CDR3 runs to 14 residues. Germline V gene lookup returns CDR1 MNHEY and CDR2 SVGEGT. V gave up 5 bases and J gave up 4 bases, with 11 bases separating them.

The specimen was PBMCs or T cells enriched from blood (not recorded which). This clonotype was obtained from a woman aged 45-59 years who had been exposed to COVID-19. The chain is built from TRBV6-2 or TRBV6-3 and TRBJ2-2; D is undetermined. The CDR3 loop is CASSLVGGTGELFF. As DNA, the CDR3 is TGTGCCAGCAGTCTTGTCGGCGGCACCGGGGAGCTGTTTTTT.